This TCR beta chain originates from a study of blood T cell repertoires in COVID-19. About the study: Donors in the United States, Italy and Spain gave samples during acute or convalescent COVID-19. Nucleic acid was either cDNA or gDNA, and it came from T cells, B-cell-depleted T cells, or PBMCs.

Per the original methods: Amplification with reference gene primers provided the estimates of nucleated cell counts. Assay: immunoSEQ multiplex PCR; the TCRdb copy retains only in-frame clones and omits some. V and J calls and clone size are as listed in that table; D and trimming were resolved from the DNA. The sample lists more than 70,000 clones, 75% to 90% occurring once. V gave up 5 bases and J gave up 6 bases; unmatched junction bases: 9. Germline CDR1 reads MNHEY; CDR2 reads SMNVEV (reference sequence). This CDR3 is built from 14 residues. Sequencing was carried out using peripheral blood. The source of this sequence is an elderly man with active or convalescent COVID-19. The V gene is TRBV27, the J gene TRBJ1-2; TRBD1 agrees at 7 bases. The CDR3 DNA is TGTGCCAGCAGTCGGGAGACAGGGTTTCATGGCTACACCTTC. As protein: CASSRETGFHGYTF.